This TCR beta chain was identified during a study of T cells in Graves' hyperthyroidism and ophthalmopathy. This clonotype was seen only a few times. The CDR3 consists of 13 residues. The V and J ends lost 6 bases and 6 bases, in that order; junction bases with no gene match: 5. Germline V gives CDR1 MNHNS, CDR2 SASEGT. From RNA transcripts, TCR beta CDR3 regions were amplified. During a first-round RT-PCR of the TCR CDR3, the HTBI primer set was used. TCRdb recomputed calls from the multiplex PCR reads with MiXCR, one row per CDR3 protein. The data show some 740,000 distinct CDR3 sequences, about 14% seen once.

Sequenced: blood. The chain has TRBV6-1 and TRBJ2-7; 10 nucleotides agree with TRBD1. The clonotype was recovered from a woman aged 18-29 years with Graves' hyperthyroidism. The DNA for the CDR3 is TGTGCCAGCAGCCTCCGGGACAGGGGCGAGCAGTACTTC. Translating gives CASSLRDRGEQYF.